The subject of this entry is one TCR beta chain. Its antigen is not yet known. Per-nucleotide qualities are absent, and no much larger clonotype sits a single base away. The CDR3 regions of human TCRbeta chains were analyzed by immunosequencing. From the authors' description of their analysis: TCRs in the repertoires were matched against a reference library of SARS-CoV-2-specific TCRs that had been generated with the MIRA antigen-specificity platform. Breadth was defined as the fraction of unique TCRs that were SARS-CoV-2-associated. Depth was defined as the fraction of total T cells that were SARS-CoV-2-associated. Using the MIRA data, each spike-specific TCR was mapped to the spike region that the TCR reacts to and placed in a CD4 or CD8 class. Log10-transformed breadth and depth values were compared by one-way ANOVA with Sidak's multiple comparisons tests. The immuneACCESS repertoire file appears here via TCRdb, limited to in-frame rearrangements. These files lack a portion of the clones; in checked studies, under half of the deficit traces to unresolved V genes, and the cause of the others is not known. V, J and clone size reflect that table, while D and trimming were determined from the DNA. Counted in this sample were 85,000 to 130,000 clones; 75% to 90% of them appeared once. 18% of the sample is in the top ten clones.

The germline V gene (reference sequence) sets CDR1 to MNHEY and CDR2 to SMNVEV. The V end gives up 5 bases and the J end 3 bases, leaving 6 bases in the junction not matched to a gene. The CDR3 measures 15 amino acids from cysteine to phenylalanine. Only the CDR3 DNA stays, 45 bases, in frame from base 1. The time point label on this specimen signifies: baseline before first vaccination. The vaccinee samples were drawn from two UK trials, COV001 and COV002, one of which was a single-blind randomized controlled phase 2/3 trial testing AZD1222 (ChAdOx1 nCoV-19) in healthy adults. For TCRbeta chain sequencing, PBMC samples were collected from trial participants at day 0 and at day 28 after the second dose. The sample belongs to a study of T cell responses to AZD1222 COVID-19 vaccine (dated by TCRdb to the early 2020s). Regarding the complete study: AZD1222 recipients given second doses at about 4 weeks or at about 12 weeks were pooled, since spike-specific TCR depth and breadth were not found to differ between the two schedules. A total of 230 to 250 trial participants underwent TCR sequencing, of whom about 210 received two doses of AZD1222 and about 26 received two doses of the MenACWY control vaccine. Trial participants were enrolled into age subgroups of 18-55, 56-69 and 70-plus years, which contained about 150, 27 and 61 TCR-sequenced participants, respectively.

General findings and caveats noted by the study authors: After two AZD1222 doses, both the breadth and the depth of spike-specific TCRs were significantly higher than at day 0 and than in MenACWY recipients. In the small 56-69-year group, the increase in depth fell short of significance, most likely because of low power. Nearly half of unique spike-specific TCRs reportedly recognized epitopes outside regions mutated in the B.1.351 and B.1.1.7 variants. Because no day 14 peak-response samples were available, the repertoires could be characterized only after the peak T cell response. Most participants were white British and females outnumbered males, and the authors suggested that clonal diversity may have been underestimated. Conclusions about previously exposed vaccinees are limited because only a handful of AZD1222 recipients were SARS-CoV-2 seropositive at baseline. The whole spike protein was spanned by vaccine-associated CD4 TCRs, and dominant responses were seen in regions 160-218 and 743-854.

This TCR derives from an adult in good health. The sample here was peripheral blood, taken on day 0 of AZD1222 vaccination. The chain joins TRBV27 to TRBJ1-2, and 10 junctional nucleotides match TRBD1. The base sequence is TGTGCCAGCAGTCCGCAGACAGGGGGCGACTATGGCTACACCTTC. It translates as CASSPQTGGDYGYTF.